This is a list of T cell receptor beta chains from one sample in a study of persistence of HIV-infected CD4 T cells. No antigen has been identified for these receptors. Libraries were prepared by immunoSEQ multiplex PCR; TCRdb keeps only in-frame clonotypes and omits some of them. Of thousands of clones in the sample, less than 70% are singletons; the top ten hold approximately 37%. The sequencing used CD4+ T cells sorted from PBMCs after approximately 20-hour stimulation, collected from a patient who received antiretroviral therapy. The receptors originated from an adult man with HIV who was CMV-seropositive. CDR3s leave out the opening cysteine and the closing phenylalanine or tryptophan.

J gene: TRBJ1-3; V gene: TRBV6-2/TRBV6-3; CDR3 protein: ASSYRMPSSGNTIY
J gene: TRBJ1-2; V gene: TRBV4-3; CDR3 protein: ASSQDPAGSYGYT
J gene: TRBJ1-1; V gene: TRBV5-5; CDR3 protein: ASSRGNVGTEAF
J gene: TRBJ2-1; V gene: TRBV7-9; CDR3 protein: ASSLGSGVWEQF
J gene: TRBJ2-3; V gene: TRBV24-1; CDR3 protein: ATSDRGGRGGGTDTQY
J gene: TRBJ2-3; V gene: TRBV19; CDR3 protein: ASSISGHRPGAQY
J gene: TRBJ2-1; V gene: TRBV6-5; CDR3 protein: ASSYRRPSSYNEQF
J gene: TRBJ2-1; V gene: TRBV30; CDR3 protein: AWRYSGLVFNEQF
J gene: TRBJ1-3; V gene: TRBV25-1; CDR3 protein: ASSEPRTGNTIY
J gene: TRBJ2-1; V gene: TRBV12-3/TRBV12-4; CDR3 protein: ASSFQRGYEQF
J gene: TRBJ1-4; V gene: TRBV3-1/TRBV3-2; CDR3 protein: ASSQVGRGRTNEKLF
J gene: TRBJ1-5; V gene: TRBV9; CDR3 protein: ASSIGGQLNQPQH
J gene: TRBJ1-1; V gene: TRBV4-1; CDR3 protein: ASSQDRALNTEAF
J gene: TRBJ1-3; V gene: TRBV15; CDR3 protein: ATSSDRGLSNTIY
J gene: TRBJ1-2; V gene: TRBV9; CDR3 protein: ASSGYSISNYGYT
J gene: TRBJ2-7; V gene: TRBV23-1; CDR3 protein: ASSPDRDEQY
J gene: TRBJ2-1; V gene: TRBV4-1; CDR3 protein: ASSQDELAGEDEQF
J gene: TRBJ1-2; V gene: TRBV28; CDR3 protein: ASSARTGPT
J gene: TRBJ1-1; V gene: TRBV9; CDR3 protein: ASSGDRGPNTEAF
J gene: TRBJ2-1; V gene: TRBV19; CDR3 protein: ASSSDAYNEQF
J gene: TRBJ1-6; V gene: TRBV6-2/TRBV6-3; CDR3 protein: ASSYETAKYNSPLH
J gene: TRBJ2-5; V gene: TRBV25-1; CDR3 protein: ASSVTRQETQY
J gene: TRBJ2-5; V gene: TRBV29-1; CDR3 protein: SVEEGQGRQETQY
J gene: TRBJ1-2; V gene: TRBV5-1; CDR3 protein: ASSKPGDTYGYT
J gene: TRBJ2-7; V gene: TRBV6-5; CDR3 protein: ASSPSGGSYEQY
J gene: TRBJ2-5; V gene: TRBV3-1/TRBV3-2; CDR3 protein: ASSQAPQARGTQY
J gene: TRBJ2-1; V gene: TRBV2; CDR3 protein: ASTLLAGNNEQF
J gene: TRBJ2-7; V gene: TRBV6-6; CDR3 protein: ASSYLRGAPYEQY
J gene: TRBJ1-1; V gene: TRBV5-1; CDR3 protein: ASSLVAGQDTEAF
J gene: TRBJ2-7; V gene: TRBV5-1; CDR3 protein: ASSLAGVYEQY
J gene: TRBJ1-2; V gene: TRBV3-1/TRBV3-2; CDR3 protein: ASSQWDRGGGYT
J gene: TRBJ2-3; V gene: TRBV5-1; CDR3 protein: ASRLGLPSTDTQY
J gene: TRBJ2-7; V gene: TRBV7-8; CDR3 protein: ASSRNPGQSSYEQY
J gene: TRBJ2-5; V gene: TRBV5-6; CDR3 protein: ASNRWDSGQETQY
J gene: TRBJ2-1; V gene: TRBV6-2/TRBV6-3; CDR3 protein: ASSPVGYNEQF
J gene: TRBJ2-5; V gene: TRBV18; CDR3 protein: ASSPQRTVQETQY
J gene: TRBJ1-5; V gene: TRBV7-2; CDR3 protein: ASSLTSVAVGSNQPQH
J gene: TRBJ2-2; V gene: TRBV4-3; CDR3 protein: ASSQDRDRFIGELF
J gene: TRBJ2-2; V gene: TRBV2; CDR3 protein: ASSSTKTHTGELF
J gene: TRBJ1-2; V gene: TRBV7-9; CDR3 protein: ASSLAGGGYGYT